This T cell receptor beta chain is drawn from a study of T-cell reconstitution after alpha-beta-depleted transplantation in children. Study-wide results and caveats: T-cell counts and diversity at one year post-transplant came mainly from newly produced T cells. The high TCRbeta diversity at day 60 in some patients came from surviving recipient T cells and thymic progenitors. After transplant, at about two months, alpha-beta T cells were reportedly derived from several hundred expanded graft clones.

Unique molecular identifiers were used to barcode this TCRbeta library. TCRdb analysed the PCR reads with MiXCR anew, one entry per CDR3 protein. Among approximately 130,000 distinct CDR3 sequences listed, more than 9.5% were seen once. From germline, CDR1 is ENHRY and CDR2 SYGVKD. Trimming removed 9 bases at V and 5 bases at J, with 10 bases between. The CDR3 covers 12 residues. This clonotype appeared a few times. The target antigen is unknown. The chain employs TRBV10-3 and TRBJ2-2; D gene uncertain. The sequence came from a girl under two years old who had a stem cell transplant for combined immunodeficiency, so the T cells may come from the graft donor. The sequences come from PBMCs, mostly from graft donor cells, collected 180 days after TCRalphabeta/CD19-depleted stem cell transplant. CDR3 coding DNA: TGTGCCATACAGACCGAAACCGGGGAGCTGTTTTTT. Its translation is CAIQTETGELFF.